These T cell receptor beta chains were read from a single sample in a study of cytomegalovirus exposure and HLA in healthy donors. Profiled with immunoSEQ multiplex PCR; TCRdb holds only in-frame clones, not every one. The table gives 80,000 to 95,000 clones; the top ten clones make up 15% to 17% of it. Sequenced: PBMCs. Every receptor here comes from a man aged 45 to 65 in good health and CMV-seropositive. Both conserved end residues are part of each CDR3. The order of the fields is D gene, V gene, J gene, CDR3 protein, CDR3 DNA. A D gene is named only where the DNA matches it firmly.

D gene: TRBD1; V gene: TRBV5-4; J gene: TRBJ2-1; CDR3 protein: CASSLVVTDRLTYNEQFF; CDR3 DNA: TGTGCCAGCAGCTTGGTGGTGACGGACAGGTTGACCTACAATGAGCAGTTCTTC
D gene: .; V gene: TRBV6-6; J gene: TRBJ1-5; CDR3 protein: CASSTRDGGNNQPQHF; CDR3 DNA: TGTGCCAGCAGTACCCGGGACGGGGGAAACAATCAGCCCCAGCATTTT
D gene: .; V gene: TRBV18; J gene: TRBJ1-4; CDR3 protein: CASSPEAATNEKLFF; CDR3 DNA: TGTGCCAGCTCACCCGAGGCCGCAACTAATGAAAAACTGTTTTTT
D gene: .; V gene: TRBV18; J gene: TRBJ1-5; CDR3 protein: CASSPTGNQPQHF; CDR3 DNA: TGTGCCAGCTCACCTACCGGTAATCAGCCCCAGCATTTT
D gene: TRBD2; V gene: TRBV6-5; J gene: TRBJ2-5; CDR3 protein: CASSSGRVRETQYF; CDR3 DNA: TGTGCCAGCAGTTCCGGGAGGGTTAGAGAGACCCAGTACTTC
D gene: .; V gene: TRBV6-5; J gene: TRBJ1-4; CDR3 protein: CASSYRQDPEKLFF; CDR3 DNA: TGTGCCAGCAGTTACCGACAGGATCCGGAAAAACTGTTTTTT
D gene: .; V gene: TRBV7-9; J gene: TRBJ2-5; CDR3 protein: CASSLRGRGETQYF; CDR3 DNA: TGTGCCAGCAGCTTACGGGGGAGAGGAGAGACCCAGTACTTC
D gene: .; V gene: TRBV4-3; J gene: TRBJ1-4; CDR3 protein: CASSPNTQTNEKLFF; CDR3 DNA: TGCGCCAGCAGCCCCAACACCCAAACTAATGAAAAACTGTTTTTT
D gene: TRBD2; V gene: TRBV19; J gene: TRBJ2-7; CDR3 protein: CASSITSGSFYEQYF; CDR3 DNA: TGTGCCAGTAGTATAACTAGCGGTTCCTTCTACGAGCAGTACTTC
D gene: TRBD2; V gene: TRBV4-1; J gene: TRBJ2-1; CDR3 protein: CASSQEGGLAGLNEQFF; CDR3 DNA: TGCGCCAGCAGCCAAGAAGGCGGACTAGCGGGCCTCAATGAGCAGTTCTTC
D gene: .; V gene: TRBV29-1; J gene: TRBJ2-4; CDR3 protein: CSVDRGDIQYF; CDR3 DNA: TGCAGCGTTGACAGGGGGGACATTCAGTACTTC
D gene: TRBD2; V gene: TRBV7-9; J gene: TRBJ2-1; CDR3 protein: CASSPGLAGENEQFF; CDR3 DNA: TGTGCCAGCAGCCCGGGACTAGCGGGAGAAAATGAGCAGTTCTTC
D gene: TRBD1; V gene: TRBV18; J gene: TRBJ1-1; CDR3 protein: CASSPYRGGAEAFF; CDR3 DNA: TGTGCCAGCTCACCTTACAGGGGTGGGGCTGAAGCTTTCTTT
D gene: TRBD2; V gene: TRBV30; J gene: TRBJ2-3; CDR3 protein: CAWRLAGATDTQYF; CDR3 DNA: TGTGCCTGGAGACTAGCGGGAGCCACAGATACGCAGTATTTT
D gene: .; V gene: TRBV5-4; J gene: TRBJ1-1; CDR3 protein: CASSFPRNTEAFF; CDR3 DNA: TGTGCCAGCAGCTTCCCGCGGAACACTGAAGCTTTCTTT
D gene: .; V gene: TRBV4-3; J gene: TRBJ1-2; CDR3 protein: CASSQEGRQEAYGYTF; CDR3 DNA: TGCGCCAGCAGCCAAGAAGGTCGACAGGAAGCCTATGGCTACACCTTC
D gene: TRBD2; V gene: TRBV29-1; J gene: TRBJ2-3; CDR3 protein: CSVSAGELTDTQYF; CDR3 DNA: TGCAGCGTTTCGGCGGGAGAGTTGACAGATACGCAGTATTTT
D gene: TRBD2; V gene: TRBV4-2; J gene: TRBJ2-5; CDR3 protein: CASSQGSVAGAQETQYF; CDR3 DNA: TGTGCCAGCAGCCAAGGTAGCGTAGCGGGAGCCCAAGAGACCCAGTACTTC
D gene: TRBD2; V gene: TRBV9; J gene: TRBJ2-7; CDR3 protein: CASSGSGGEQYF; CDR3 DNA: TGTGCCAGCAGCGGCTCGGGGGGGGAGCAGTACTTC
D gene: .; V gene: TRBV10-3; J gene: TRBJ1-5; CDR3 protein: CAISVGQSNQPQHF; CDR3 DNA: TGTGCCATCAGTGTCGGACAGTCCAATCAGCCCCAGCATTTT
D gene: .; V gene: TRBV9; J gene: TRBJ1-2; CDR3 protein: CASSLRQIMGRGYGYTF; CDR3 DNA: TGTGCCAGCAGCCTCCGCCAGATTATGGGCAGGGGCTATGGCTACACCTTC
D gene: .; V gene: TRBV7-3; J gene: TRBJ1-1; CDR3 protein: CASSSIGGTEAFF; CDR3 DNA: TGTGCCAGCAGCTCTATAGGGGGCACTGAAGCTTTCTTT
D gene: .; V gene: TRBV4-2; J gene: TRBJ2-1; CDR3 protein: CASSQEPPWSSYNEQFF; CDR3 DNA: TGTGCCAGCAGCCAAGAGCCCCCCTGGAGCTCCTACAATGAGCAGTTCTTC
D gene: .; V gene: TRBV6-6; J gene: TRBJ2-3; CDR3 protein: CASSPGGTDTQYF; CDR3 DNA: TGTGCCAGCAGCCCGGGTGGCACAGATACGCAGTATTTT
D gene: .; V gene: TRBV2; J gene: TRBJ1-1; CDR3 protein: CASSAFEATEAFF; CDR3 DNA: TGTGCCAGCAGTGCATTCGAGGCCACTGAAGCTTTCTTT
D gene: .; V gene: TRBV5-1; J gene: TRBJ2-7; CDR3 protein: CASSVDFSGGPYEQYF; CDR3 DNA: TGCGCCAGCAGCGTGGATTTTAGTGGAGGGCCCTACGAGCAGTACTTC
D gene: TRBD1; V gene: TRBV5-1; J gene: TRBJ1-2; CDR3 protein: CASSFGQALHNYGYTF; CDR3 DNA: TGCGCCAGCAGTTTTGGACAGGCCCTACATAACTATGGCTACACCTTC
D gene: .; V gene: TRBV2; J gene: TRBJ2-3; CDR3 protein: CASSVGPDTQYF; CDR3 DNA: TGTGCCAGCTCCGTTGGCCCAGATACGCAGTATTTT
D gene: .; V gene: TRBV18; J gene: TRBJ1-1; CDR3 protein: CASSPPSIADTEAFF; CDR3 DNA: TGTGCCAGCTCACCACCTTCCATCGCGGACACTGAAGCTTTCTTT
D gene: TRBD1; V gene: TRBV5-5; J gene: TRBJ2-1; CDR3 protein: CASSPDRGVLYNEQFF; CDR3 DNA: TGTGCCAGCAGCCCGGACAGGGGGGTCCTTTACAATGAGCAGTTCTTC
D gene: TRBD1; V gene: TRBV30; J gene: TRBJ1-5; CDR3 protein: CAWSAGQAGNQPQHF; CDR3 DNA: TGTGCCTGGAGTGCGGGACAGGCTGGCAATCAGCCCCAGCATTTT
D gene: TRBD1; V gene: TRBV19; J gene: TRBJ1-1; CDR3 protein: CASSINLQGEAFF; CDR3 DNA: TGTGCCAGTAGTATAAACCTACAGGGGGAAGCTTTCTTT
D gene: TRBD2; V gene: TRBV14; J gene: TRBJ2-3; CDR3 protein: CASSRRTSSINTDTQYF; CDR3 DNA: TGTGCCAGCAGCCGGAGGACTAGCAGTATTAACACAGATACGCAGTATTTT
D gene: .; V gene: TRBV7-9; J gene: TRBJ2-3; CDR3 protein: CASSLRARRTGTDTQYF; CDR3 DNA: TGTGCCAGCAGCTTACGGGCGAGGAGGACTGGGACAGATACGCAGTATTTT
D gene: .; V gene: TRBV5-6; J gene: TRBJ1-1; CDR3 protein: CASSPRDTMNTEAFF; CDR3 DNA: TGTGCCAGCAGCCCCCGGGACACTATGAACACTGAAGCTTTCTTT
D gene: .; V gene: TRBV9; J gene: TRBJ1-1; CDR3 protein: CASSPTGNTEAFF; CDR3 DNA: TGTGCCAGCAGCCCTACGGGGAACACTGAAGCTTTCTTT
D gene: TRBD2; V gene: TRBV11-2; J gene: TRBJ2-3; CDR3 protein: CASSFDGLEADTQYF; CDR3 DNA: TGTGCCAGCAGCTTTGATGGACTAGAGGCAGATACGCAGTATTTT
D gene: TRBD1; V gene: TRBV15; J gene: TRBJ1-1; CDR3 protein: CATSRVLGGLAEAFF; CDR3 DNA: TGTGCCACCAGCAGAGTTTTAGGGGGCCTGGCTGAAGCTTTCTTT
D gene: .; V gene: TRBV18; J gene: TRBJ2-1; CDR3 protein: CASSPYSNEQFF; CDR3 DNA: TGTGCCAGCTCACCATATAGCAATGAGCAGTTCTTC
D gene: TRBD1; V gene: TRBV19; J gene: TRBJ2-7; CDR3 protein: CASKTGQGPYEQYF; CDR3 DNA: TGTGCCAGTAAAACGGGACAGGGTCCCTACGAGCAGTACTTC
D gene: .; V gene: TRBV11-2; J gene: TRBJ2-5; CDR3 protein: CASSLLPRETQYF; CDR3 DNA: TGTGCCAGCAGCTTACTGCCACGGGAGACCCAGTACTTC
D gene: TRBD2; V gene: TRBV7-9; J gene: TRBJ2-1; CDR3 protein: CASSSLGRAGQSYNEQFF; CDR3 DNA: TGTGCCAGCAGCTCCTTAGGGAGGGCGGGTCAGTCCTACAATGAGCAGTTCTTC
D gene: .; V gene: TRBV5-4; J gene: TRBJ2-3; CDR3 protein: CASSRGGRGDTQYF; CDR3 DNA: TGTGCCAGCAGCCGCGGAGGCCGGGGTGATACGCAGTATTTT
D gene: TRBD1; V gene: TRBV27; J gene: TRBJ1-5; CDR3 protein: CASSFLPTGEGNQPQHF; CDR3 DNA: TGTGCCAGCAGTTTTCTACCGACAGGGGAGGGCAATCAGCCCCAGCATTTT
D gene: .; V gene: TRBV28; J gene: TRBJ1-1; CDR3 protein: CASSLDQANTEAFF; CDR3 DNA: TGTGCCAGCAGTTTAGACCAGGCGAACACTGAAGCTTTCTTT
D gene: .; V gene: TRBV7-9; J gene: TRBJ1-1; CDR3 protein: CASSLGATEAFF; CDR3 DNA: TGTGCCAGCAGCTTAGGGGCCACTGAAGCTTTCTTT
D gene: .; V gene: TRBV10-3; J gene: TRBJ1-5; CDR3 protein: CAISDRLKPQHF; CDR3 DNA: TGTGCCATCAGTGACAGGCTAAAGCCCCAGCATTTT
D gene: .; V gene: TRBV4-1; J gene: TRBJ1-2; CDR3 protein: CASSLWRQANYGYTF; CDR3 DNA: TGCGCCAGCAGCCTGTGGCGTCAGGCGAACTATGGCTACACCTTC
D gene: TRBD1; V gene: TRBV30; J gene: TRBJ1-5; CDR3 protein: CAWDRVNQPQHF; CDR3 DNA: TGTGCCTGGGACAGGGTGAATCAGCCCCAGCATTTT
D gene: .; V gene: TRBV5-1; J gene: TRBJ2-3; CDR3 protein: CASSSRGDTQYF; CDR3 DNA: TGCGCCAGCAGCTCACGGGGAGATACGCAGTATTTT
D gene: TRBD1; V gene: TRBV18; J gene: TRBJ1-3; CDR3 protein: CASSPPAGQDGNTIYF; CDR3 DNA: TGTGCCAGCTCACCACCGGCAGGACAGGACGGAAACACCATATATTTT
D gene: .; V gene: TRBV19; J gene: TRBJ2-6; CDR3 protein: CASSTGRRWAGANVLTF; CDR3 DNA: TGTGCCAGTAGCACCGGAAGGAGGTGGGCTGGGGCCAACGTCCTGACTTTC
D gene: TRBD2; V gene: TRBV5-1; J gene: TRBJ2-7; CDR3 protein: CASSLAGGSSYEQYF; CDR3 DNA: TGCGCCAGCAGCTTGGCTGGCGGGAGCTCCTACGAGCAGTACTTC
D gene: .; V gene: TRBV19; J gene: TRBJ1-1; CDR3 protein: CASSITGYTEAFF; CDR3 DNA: TGTGCCAGTAGTATCACGGGGTACACTGAAGCTTTCTTT
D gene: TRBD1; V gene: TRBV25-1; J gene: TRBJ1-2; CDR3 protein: CASSSNLDRNYGYTF; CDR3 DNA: TGTGCCAGCAGTTCAAACTTGGACAGGAACTATGGCTACACCTTC
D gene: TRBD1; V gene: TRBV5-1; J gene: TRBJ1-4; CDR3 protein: CASSSGQGGSAKLFF; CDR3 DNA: TGCGCCAGCAGCTCTGGACAGGGAGGTTCGGCGAAACTGTTTTTT
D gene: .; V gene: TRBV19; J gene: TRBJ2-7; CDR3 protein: CASSIGTGSSYEQYF; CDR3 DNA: TGTGCCAGTAGTATAGGGACGGGGAGCTCCTACGAGCAGTACTTC
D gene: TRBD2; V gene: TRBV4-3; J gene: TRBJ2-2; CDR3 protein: CASSQTGGGTGELFF; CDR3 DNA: TGCGCCAGCAGCCAAACGGGAGGGGGCACCGGGGAGCTGTTTTTT
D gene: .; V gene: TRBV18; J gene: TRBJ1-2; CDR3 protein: CASSPPAQGRANYGYTF; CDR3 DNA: TGTGCCAGCTCACCACCGGCGCAGGGGAGAGCTAACTATGGCTACACCTTC
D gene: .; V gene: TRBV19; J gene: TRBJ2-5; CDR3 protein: CASSPRRGQETQYF; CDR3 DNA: TGTGCCAGTAGTCCCCGACGAGGCCAAGAGACCCAGTACTTC